These 19 T cell receptor beta chains were sequenced from one sample in a study of blood T cell repertoires in COVID-19. Produced via immunoSEQ multiplex PCR; TCRdb's table is partial and in-frame only. Among over 150,000 clones, approximately 84% were seen once, and the ten largest hold approximately 6.9%. The sequenced sample was peripheral blood. These receptors were taken from a human donor with acute or convalescent COVID-19. The donor label of this sample is uncertain.

This clone has just one count. The chain is built from TRBV7-9 and TRBJ2-5; no reliable D call. This CDR3 region has 12 residues. CDR1 and CDR2 (germline): SEHNR, FQNEAQ (reference sequence). V was cut by 7 bases and J by 0 bases, with 6 bases left in between. CDR3 sequence reads: CASTENQETQYF. The CDR3 DNA follows: TGTGCCAGCACCGAGAACCAAGAGACCCAGTACTTC.

The V call is TRBV29-1, the J call TRBJ1-6, with 7 nucleotides matching TRBD1. The V gene end was trimmed by 5 bases and the J gene end by 6 bases; junction bases not matched to a gene: 4. Germline V CDR1 and CDR2: SQVTM, ANQGSEA. There are 13 residues in the CDR3. CDR3 DNA sequence: TGCAGCGTTTCCCAGGGGGGTAATTCACCCCTCCACTTT. Protein sequence: CSVSQGGNSPLHF.

This sequence joins TRBV15 and TRBJ1-4; D gene ambiguous. Germline CDR1 is LNHNV and CDR2 is YYDKDF (reference sequence). CDR3 length equals 15 residues. V was trimmed by 2 bases and J by 0 bases, leaving 7 bases between them. CDR3: CATSRSSATNEKLFF. Here the CDR3 DNA reads TGTGCCACCAGCAGATCCAGTGCAACTAATGAAAAACTGTTTTTT.

V and J are TRBV5-1 and TRBJ2-5; 9 bases are shared with TRBD1. The CDR3 consists of 15 residues. In germline, CDR1 is SGHRS, CDR2 YFSETQ. The ends lost 0 bases at V and 5 bases at J; junction bases unmatched: 5. The CDR3 coding sequence is TGCGCCAGCAGCTTGGATACAGGGGGCGCGGAGACCCAGTACTTC. Amino acid sequence: CASSLDTGGAETQYF. Drawing the rest from reference TRBV5-1 and TRBJ2-5, the complete variable domain is KAGVTQTPRYLIKTRGQQVTLSCSPISGHRSVSWYQQTPGQGLQFLFEYFSETQRNKGNFPGRFSGRQFSNSRSEMNVSTLELGDSALYLCASSLDTGGAETQYFGPGTRLLVL.

The rearrangement links TRBV7-2 to TRBJ2-2, with 12 bases fitting TRBD2. There are 16 residues in the CDR3. Germline trimming cut 0 bases from V and 5 bases from J; bases unmatched to any gene: 1. In germline, CDR1 is SGHTA, CDR2 FQGNSA. CDR3 in DNA: TGTGCCAGCAGCTTAGCACTAGCGGGAGGTACCGGGGAGCTGTTTTTT. This codes for CASSLALAGGTGELFF.

The chain has TRBV6-1 and TRBJ1-6; possible D gene TRBD1, 5 bases. Trimming left V 3 bases short and J 8 bases short, with 11 bases between. The CDR3 is 14 amino acids. Germline V gene data show CDR1 as MNHNS and CDR2 as SASEGT. This CDR3 is CASSEWGGDSPLHF. CDR3 in DNA: TGTGCCAGCAGTGAGTGGGGAGGGGATTCACCCCTCCACTTT.

This chain uses TRBV7-8 with TRBJ2-3, with a possible D match to TRBD2 (6 bases). Germline CDR1 is SGHVS and CDR2 is FQNEAQ. Trimming pared 1 base from V and 2 bases from J, leaving 10 bases between. This CDR3 is 15 amino acids long. Written as DNA, the CDR3 is TGTGCCAGCAGCTTAGTTAGGGACTTCACAGATACGCAGTATTTT. This sequence encodes CASSLVRDFTDTQYF.

The V and J genes are TRBV3-1 (or the pseudogene TRBV3-2) and TRBJ1-4; no clear D. CDR1 and CDR2 from the germline V gene are LGHDT and YNNKEL (reference sequence). Between the trimmed V and J ends, which lost 4 bases and 10 bases, there was a span of 10 bases. The CDR3 has 12 amino acids. CDR3 loop: CASSLTSGKLFF. The CDR3 DNA reads as TGTGCCAGCAGCCTTACCTCCGGAAAACTGTTTTTT.

The gene calls are TRBV28 and TRBJ1-5, with D hard to call. Trimming removed 8 bases from V and 6 bases from J, with 14 bases in between. CDR3 length: 13 amino acids. CDR1 MDHEN and CDR2 SYDVKM come from the germline V gene. The CDR3 reads CASRTESLQPQHF. CDR3 coding DNA: TGTGCCAGCCGAACAGAGTCACTTCAGCCCCAGCATTTT.

The rearrangement joins TRBV9 to TRBJ1-4; a weak D match, TRBD1 (5 bases). V was cut by 3 bases and J by 0 bases, with 15 bases left in between. Germline V gene sequence: CDR1 SGDLS, CDR2 YYNGEE. The CDR3 is 17 residues long. The CDR3 sequence: CASSGQQEPATNEKLFF. The CDR3 DNA reads as TGTGCCAGCAGCGGCCAACAGGAACCTGCAACTAATGAAAAACTGTTTTTT.

This chain connects TRBV6-2 or TRBV6-3 to TRBJ1-1; no clear D gene. Germline V gene data show CDR1 as MNHEY and CDR2 as SVGEGT. CDR3 size: 14 residues. The V and J ends lost 2 bases and 7 bases respectively, with 14 bases between them. The CDR3 loop is CASSYARRGGEAFF. The CDR3 DNA reads as TGTGCCAGCAGTTACGCCCGACGGGGTGGTGAAGCTTTCTTT.

This sequence joins TRBV19 and TRBJ1-5; D not certain. V was cut by 3 bases and J by 1 base, with 13 bases left in between. Germline lookup yields CDR1 LNHDA and CDR2 SQIVND (reference sequence). This CDR3 spans 16 amino acids. DNA for the CDR3: TGTGCCAGTAGTATCTCATCGGGGAAGAGCAATCAGCCCCAGCATTTT. Its translation is CASSISSGKSNQPQHF.

In DNA, the CDR3 is TGTGCCAGCAGAACCGTACTAGCGGCAGGTGAGCAGTTCTTC. Residues: CASRTVLAAGEQFF. The chain has TRBV5-4 and TRBJ2-1; 8 nucleotides align to TRBD2. Germline V gene data show CDR1 as SGHNT and CDR2 as YYREEE (reference sequence). The CDR3 contains 14 residues. The V gene end was trimmed by 5 bases and the J gene end by 9 bases; junction bases not matched to a gene: 10. The full variable domain, its missing parts supplied by reference TRBV5-4 and TRBJ2-1, is ETGVTQSPTHLIKTRGQQVTLRCSSQSGHNTVSWYQQALGQGPQFIFQYYREEENGRGNFPPRFSGLQFPNYSSELNVNALELDDSALYLCASRTVLAAGEQFFGPGTRLTVL.

The chain recombines TRBV5-5 with TRBJ2-7; the match to TRBD2 covers 11 bases. The CDR3 is made up of 14 amino acids. The V gene's germline CDR1 is SGHKS and CDR2 YYEKEE (reference sequence). After removal of 7 bases from V and 3 bases from J, the junction contained 6 bases not matched to a gene. DNA for the CDR3: TGTGCCAGCGCTCCCGGGACTAGCGGCTACGAGCAGTACTTC. Protein product: CASAPGTSGYEQYF.

The chain links TRBV5-1 to TRBJ2-3; no clear D. The V end was cut by 2 bases, the J end by 0 bases, with 7 bases between. The length of the CDR3 is 14 residues. In germline, CDR1 is SGHRS, CDR2 YFSETQ. The CDR3 sequence: CASSFQASTDTQYF. The CDR3 coding sequence is TGCGCCAGCAGCTTTCAGGCTAGCACAGATACGCAGTATTTT.

The rearrangement links TRBV25-1 to TRBJ2-1; D is uncertain. The CDR3 has 16 residues. V was cut by 5 bases and J by 0 bases, with 14 bases left in between. CDR1 and CDR2 (germline): MGHDK, SYGVNS. The CDR3 DNA follows: TGTGCCAGCAGTCCCGGTGGTGAAAGCTCCTACAATGAGCAGTTCTTC. This gives the protein CASSPGGESSYNEQFF. Filled out from reference TRBV25-1 and TRBJ2-1, the complete variable domain reads EADIYQTPRYLVIGTGKKITLECSQTMGHDKMYWYQQDPGMELHLIHYSYGVNSTEKGDLSSESTVSRIRTEHFPLTLESARPSHTSQYLCASSPGGESSYNEQFFGPGTRLTVL.

CDR3 sequence reads: CASSRPGLAGNEQFF. Written as DNA, the CDR3 is TGTGCCAGCTCACGACCGGGACTAGCAGGTAATGAGCAGTTCTTC. This chain uses TRBV18 with TRBJ2-1; 9 nucleotides line up with TRBD2. Germline V lookup: CDR1 KGHSH, CDR2 LQKENI. CDR3 length: 15 residues. The trim removed 4 bases at V and 7 bases at J, leaving 8 bases unmatched.

This clone has a count of ten or more. V is TRBV6-6 and J is TRBJ1-1; maybe TRBD1 (6 bases). The CDR3 runs to 13 residues. The germline V gene has CDR1 MNHNY and CDR2 SVGAGI (reference sequence). Trimming stripped 6 bases from V and 5 bases from J, with 13 bases between. The CDR3 reads CASSRRGGTEAFF. In DNA form, the CDR3 reads TGTGCCAGCAGCCGTAGAGGGGGAACTGAAGCTTTCTTT.

For this clone: Other DNA variants within this sample encode the same CDR3. V and J are TRBV2 and TRBJ2-7; 7 bases agree with TRBD1. The ends lost 7 bases at V and 4 bases at J; junction bases unmatched: 4. CDR3 length equals 12 residues. CDR1 is SNHLY, CDR2 FYNNEI, per germline. This CDR3 is CASNLQGYEQYF. As DNA, the CDR3 is TGTGCCAGCAACCTACAGGGGTACGAGCAGTACTTC.